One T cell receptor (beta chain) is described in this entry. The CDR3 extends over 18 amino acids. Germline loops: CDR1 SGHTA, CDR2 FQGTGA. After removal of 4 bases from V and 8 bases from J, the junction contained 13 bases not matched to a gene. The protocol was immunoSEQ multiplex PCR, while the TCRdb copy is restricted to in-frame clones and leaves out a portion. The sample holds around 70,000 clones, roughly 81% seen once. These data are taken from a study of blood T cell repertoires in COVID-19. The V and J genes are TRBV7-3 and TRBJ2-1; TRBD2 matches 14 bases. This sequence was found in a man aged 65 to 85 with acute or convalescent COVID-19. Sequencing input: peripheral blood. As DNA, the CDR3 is TGTGCCAGCAGCTCCCGACCGGGGACTAGCGGGAGAGGTTATGAGCAGTTCTTC. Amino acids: CASSSRPGTSGRGYEQFF.